A single sample is the source of the 5 T cell receptor beta chains below, sequenced in a study of OX40 agonist ivuxolimab in advanced cancers. Preparation of the library involved the immunoSEQ multiplex PCR assay. TCRdb carries this immuneACCESS record with in-frame sequences only. Its versions omit some clonotypes, under half of them owing to an unresolved V gene in the studies checked, with the rest unexplained. Counted in this sample were some 22,000 clones; around 75% of them appeared once. Of the sample, roughly 18% falls within the top ten clones. Sequenced here: CD4+ or CD8+ T cells sorted from blood, sampled in a trial of the OX40 agonist ivuxolimab. The receptors stem from an adult with an advanced solid tumor such as melanoma, head and neck, liver or kidney cancer.

J is TRBJ1-5 and V is TRBV6-6; a weak D match, TRBD1 (6 bases). This CDR3 is 15 amino acids long. Germline V gene data show CDR1 as MNHNY and CDR2 as SVGAGI (reference sequence). The V end lost 5 bases, the J end lost 3 bases, and 14 bases lay between the germline ends. The CDR3 DNA reads as TGTGCCAGCAGTCAGTTGACAGGAGCCAATCAGCCCCAGCATTTT. Its translation is CASSQLTGANQPQHF.

This clone ranks as medium-sized (0.01 to 0.1%). The V call is TRBV5-1, the J call TRBJ1-1, with D tentatively TRBD1 (5 bases). V lost 4 bases to trimming and J lost 3 bases, with 13 bases between them. The CDR3 has 14 residues. CDR1 and CDR2 from the germline V gene are SGHRS and YFSETQ. In nucleotides, the CDR3 is TGCGCCAGCAGCCCAGGCGGGGCCTACACTGAAGCTTTCTTT. Encoded protein: CASSPGGAYTEAFF.

This sequence joins TRBV7-9 and TRBJ2-7; 10 positions match TRBD1. Losses at the gene ends were 1 base for V and 3 bases for J; bases not matched to a gene: 3. CDR1 is SEHNR, CDR2 FQNEAQ, per germline (reference sequence). The CDR3 extends over 15 amino acids. The CDR3 coding sequence is TGTGCCAGCAGCTTAGGACAGGGGGCAGGCTACGAGCAGTACTTC. This gives the protein CASSLGQGAGYEQYF.

V gene TRBV5-1 combines with J gene TRBJ2-7; TRBD1 might be the D (6 bases). There are 12 residues in the CDR3. Trimming pared 2 bases from V and 6 bases from J, leaving 9 bases between. Germline CDR1 is SGHRS and CDR2 is YFSETQ. The CDR3 protein is CASSLQGGEQYF. CDR3 nucleotide sequence: TGCGCCAGCAGCTTACAGGGTGGCGAGCAGTACTTC.

This clone was counted a few times. The chain carries TRBV6-5 and TRBJ1-5; D not certain. Trimming cost V 8 bases and J 4 bases, with 6 bases left between them. The CDR3 is made up of 11 amino acids. Germline CDR1 is MNHEY and CDR2 is SVGAGI. In nucleotides, the CDR3 is TGTGCCAGCGGAGAGAATCAGCCCCAGCATTTT. It translates to CASGENQPQHF.